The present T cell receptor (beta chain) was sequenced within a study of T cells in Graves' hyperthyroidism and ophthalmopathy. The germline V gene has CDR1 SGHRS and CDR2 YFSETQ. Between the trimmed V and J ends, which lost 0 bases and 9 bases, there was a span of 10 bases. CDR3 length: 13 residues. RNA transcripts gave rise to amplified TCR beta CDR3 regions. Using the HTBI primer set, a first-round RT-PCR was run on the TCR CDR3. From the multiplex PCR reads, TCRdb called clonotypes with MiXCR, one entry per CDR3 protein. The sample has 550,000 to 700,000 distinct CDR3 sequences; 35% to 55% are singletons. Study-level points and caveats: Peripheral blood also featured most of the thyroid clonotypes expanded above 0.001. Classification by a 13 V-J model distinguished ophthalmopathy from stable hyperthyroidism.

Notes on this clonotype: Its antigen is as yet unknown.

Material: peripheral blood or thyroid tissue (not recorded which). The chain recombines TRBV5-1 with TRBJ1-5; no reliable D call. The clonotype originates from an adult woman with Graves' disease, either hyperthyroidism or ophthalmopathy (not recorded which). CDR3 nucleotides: TGCGCCAGCAGCTTGGGTGTTAATAGGCCCCAGCATTTT. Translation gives CASSLGVNRPQHF.